Below are 29 T cell receptor beta chains sequenced from a single sample in a study of PD-L1 blockade in urothelial cancer. TCRdb keeps only in-frame clones here, not all; method: immunoSEQ multiplex PCR. The repertoire holds more than 55,000 clones, with 75% to 90% as singletons. As to time point: pretreatment peripheral blood. This material consisted of PBMCs, taken around atezolizumab (anti-PD-L1) treatment. Source of these receptors: a man aged 70 or older with urothelial cancer.

V gene TRBV7-2 combines with J gene TRBJ2-1; 14 nucleotides match TRBD2. CDR1 and CDR2 (germline): SGHTA, FQGNSA. The CDR3 contains 14 residues. J gave up 10 bases and V 7 bases, and 6 bases lay outside the gene matches. Here the CDR3 DNA reads TGTGCCAGCACCGGGACTAGCGGGAGTAAGGAGCAGTTCTTC. The encoded protein is CASTGTSGSKEQFF.

The chain is built from TRBV9 and TRBJ2-7; 13 bases fit TRBD2. The germline CDR1 and CDR2 sequences are SGDLS and YYNGEE. The CDR3 is 16 residues long. V shed 4 bases and J 2 bases; nucleotides not matched to a gene: 6. The CDR3 protein is CASSPRLAGGTYEQYF. CDR3 in DNA: TGTGCCAGCAGCCCACGACTAGCGGGAGGAACCTACGAGCAGTACTTC.

The V call is TRBV11-2, the J call TRBJ2-1, with 10 bases lining up with TRBD2. With V trimmed by 8 bases and J by 7 bases, 23 bases remained unmatched. CDR3 length equals 19 residues. Germline V gives CDR1 SGHAT, CDR2 FQNNGV. The CDR3 is CASLPSGPTSGIRENEQFF. CDR3 bases: TGTGCCAGCCTCCCAAGCGGGCCCACTAGCGGGATTCGAGAGAATGAGCAGTTCTTC.

The chain employs TRBV12-5 and TRBJ1-4, with TRBD1 matching 7 bases. The CDR3 length is 14 residues. The junction had 3 bases not matched to a gene; V was cut back by 2 bases and J by 6 bases. CDR1 is LGHNT, CDR2 FRNRAP, per germline. CDR3 protein: CASGLRGTDEKLFF. CDR3 nucleotides: TGTGCTAGTGGTTTGAGAGGGACAGATGAAAAACTGTTTTTT.

V usage is TRBV4-3 and J usage is TRBJ2-5; 10 bases agree with TRBD1. The germline gives CDR1 LGHNA, CDR2 YSLEER. The ends lost 0 bases at V and 7 bases at J; junction bases unmatched: 5. This CDR3 is built from 15 residues. The CDR3 is CASSQDTGTGVTQYF. CDR3 DNA: TGCGCCAGCAGCCAAGACACCGGGACAGGGGTGACCCAGTACTTC.

This chain links TRBV25-1 with TRBJ1-1, with D perhaps TRBD1 (6 bases). There are 12 residues in the CDR3. V lost 7 bases and J lost 2, with 8 bases in between. CDR1 is MGHDK, CDR2 SYGVNS, per germline. The CDR3 loop reads CASKGGNTEAFF. The CDR3 nucleotides read TGTGCCAGCAAAGGGGGAAACACTGAAGCTTTCTTT.

The chain employs TRBV7-2 and TRBJ2-1; no reliable D call. The CDR3 totals 13 residues. V was cut by 7 bases and J by 6 bases, with 13 bases left in between. Germline V gene lookup returns CDR1 SGHTA and CDR2 FQGNSA. The CDR3 here is CASNLRAGNEQFF. In DNA, the CDR3 is TGTGCCAGCAATCTACGCGCCGGCAATGAGCAGTTCTTC.

The table lists this clone with a few counts. This CDR3 is also generated by other DNA sequences in the sample. This rearrangement joins TRBV4-3 to TRBJ2-7, with D possibly matching TRBD1 (6 bases). This CDR3 spans 18 amino acids. Deletions cut 0 bases from V and 6 bases from J, with 24 bases between. CDR1 is LGHNA and CDR2 is YSLEER in the germline V gene. The CDR3 region is CASSQEFRTGYMPGEQYF. The CDR3 DNA follows: TGCGCCAGCAGCCAAGAATTTCGAACAGGGTATATGCCGGGCGAGCAGTACTTC.

This clone is a singleton in its sample. The gene calls are TRBV9 and TRBJ2-1; 16 nucleotides match TRBD2. Germline lookup yields CDR1 SGDLS and CDR2 YYNGEE. The CDR3 consists of 18 residues. J was trimmed by 5 bases and V by 7 bases; bases with no gene match: 12. For the CDR3, the DNA is TGTGCCAGCGCCTCCGGGACTAGCGGGAGGGGAGTTAACAATGAGCAGTTCTTC. Amino acids: CASASGTSGRGVNNEQFF.

This clone was detected a few times. The chain recombines TRBV4-3 with TRBJ2-3, with D perhaps matching TRBD1 (6 bases). This CDR3 spans 15 amino acids. Germline loops: CDR1 LGHNA, CDR2 YSLEER. V was pared by 1 base and J by 3 bases, with 11 bases between. In DNA form, the CDR3 reads TGCGCCAGCAGCCAAGCTTTCAGGGGAACAGATACGCAGTATTTT. It encodes CASSQAFRGTDTQYF.

The chain employs TRBV5-1 and TRBJ1-2; D might be TRBD1 (6 bases). V was shortened by 0 bases and J by 9 bases, with 21 bases between the two germline ends. The germline V gene encodes CDR1 SGHRS and CDR2 YFSETQ. The CDR3 length is 16 residues. CDR3 residues: CASSLAGGGRSSRYTF. In nucleotides, the CDR3 is TGCGCCAGCAGCTTGGCCGGTGGGGGCCGGAGTAGTCGCTACACCTTC.

This chain uses TRBV9 with TRBJ2-2, with D perhaps matching TRBD2 (5 bases). Germline V gene sequence: CDR1 SGDLS, CDR2 YYNGEE. Trimming shortened V by 1 base and J by 1 base, and 11 bases separated the two germline ends. There are 16 residues in the CDR3. CDR3 region: CASSVRSGGNTGELFF. Here the CDR3 DNA reads TGTGCCAGCAGCGTAAGGAGCGGAGGGAACACCGGGGAGCTGTTTTTT. The full variable domain, rest sourced from reference TRBV9 and TRBJ2-2, is DSGVTQTPKHLITATGQRVTLRCSPRSGDLSVYWYQQSLDQGLQFLIQYYNGEERAKGNILERFSAQQFPDLHSELNLSSLELGDSALYFCASSVRSGGNTGELFFGEGSRLTVL.

V usage is TRBV7-9 and J usage is TRBJ1-4; D is perhaps TRBD1 (6 bases). V was cut by 5 bases and J by 2 bases, with 9 bases left in between. CDR1 is SEHNR and CDR2 is FQNEAQ in the germline V gene (reference sequence). CDR3 length: 14 amino acids. The CDR3 spells CASSTGITNEKLFF. CDR3 DNA sequence: TGTGCCAGCAGCACAGGGATCACTAATGAAAAACTGTTTTTT. The whole variable domain, remainder taken from reference TRBV7-9 and TRBJ1-4, is DTGVSQNPRHKITKRGQNVTFRCDPISEHNRLYWYRQTLGQGPEFLTYFQNEAQLEKSRLLSDRFSAERPKGSFSTLEIQRTEQGDSAMYLCASSTGITNEKLFFGSGTQLSVL.

This sequence joins TRBV2 and TRBJ1-1; the D is unclear. Deletions cut 7 bases from V and 1 base from J, with 10 bases between. This CDR3 contains 13 residues. CDR1 SNHLY and CDR2 FYNNEI come from the germline V gene. The CDR3 spells CASTRDTNTEAFF. CDR3 DNA: TGTGCCAGCACTCGGGATACGAACACTGAAGCTTTCTTT.

This chain uses TRBV29-1 with TRBJ2-3; 8 bases map to TRBD2. With 6 bases clipped from V and 6 bases from J, the junction kept 11 bases outside the gene matches. CDR1 is SQVTM and CDR2 is ANQGSEA in the germline V gene. The CDR3 covers 14 residues. CDR3 loop: CSVDLSGISDTQYF. The CDR3, as DNA: TGCAGCGTGGACCTTAGCGGGATATCTGATACGCAGTATTTT.

This chain links TRBV5-1 with TRBJ1-2, with D possibly matching TRBD1 (6 bases). V gave up 5 bases and J gave up 4 bases, with 12 bases separating them. The CDR3 has 13 residues. Germline CDR1 is SGHRS and CDR2 is YFSETQ. The CDR3 protein is CASRSGAIYGYTF. CDR3 sequence (DNA): TGCGCCAGCAGATCAGGGGCGATCTATGGCTACACCTTC. The entire variable domain, with the rest obtained from reference TRBV5-1 and TRBJ1-2, is as follows: KAGVTQTPRYLIKTRGQQVTLSCSPISGHRSVSWYQQTPGQGLQFLFEYFSETQRNKGNFPGRFSGRQFSNSRSEMNVSTLELGDSALYLCASRSGAIYGYTFGSGTRLTVV.

The chain employs TRBV2 and TRBJ1-4, with 7 bases fitting TRBD1. V gave up 5 bases and J gave up 8 bases; unmatched junction bases: 5. The CDR3 sequence is 13 residues long. CDR1 and CDR2 (germline): SNHLY, FYNNEI. The CDR3 loop reads CASSRTGEEKLFF. Written as DNA, the CDR3 is TGTGCCAGCAGTCGGACAGGCGAAGAAAAACTGTTTTTT.

The rearrangement uses TRBV5-6 and TRBJ1-1; 7 positions match TRBD1. V was pared by 4 bases and J by 7 bases, with 16 bases of the junction left unmatched. CDR1 SGHDT and CDR2 YYEEEE come from the germline V gene. The CDR3 is made up of 16 amino acids. CDR3 sequence: CASSVGVTGFRGEAFF. The CDR3 DNA is TGTGCCAGCAGCGTAGGAGTGACAGGGTTTCGGGGTGAAGCTTTCTTT.

The chain links TRBV27 to TRBJ2-7; 14 bases align to TRBD2. CDR1 and CDR2 from the germline V gene are MNHEY and SMNVEV (reference sequence). Trimming removed 4 bases from V and 5 bases from J; junction bases left unmatched: 13. CDR3 length: 18 amino acids. CDR3 bases: TGTGCCAGCAGTTCAGGGACTAGCGGGAGATTTAGTCTCCACGAGCAGTACTTC. Its protein product is CASSSGTSGRFSLHEQYF.

CDR3 bases: TGCGCCAGCAGTTTTACAGGGGGTGCGGGGAACACTGAAGCTTTCTTT. It is translated as CASSFTGGAGNTEAFF. The chain uses TRBV5-1 and TRBJ1-1; 8 nucleotides align to TRBD1. V shed 5 bases and J 1 base; nucleotides not matched to a gene: 10. Germline CDR1 is SGHRS and CDR2 is YFSETQ. The CDR3 runs 16 residues. The full variable domain, rest sourced from reference TRBV5-1 and TRBJ1-1, is KAGVTQTPRYLIKTRGQQVTLSCSPISGHRSVSWYQQTPGQGLQFLFEYFSETQRNKGNFPGRFSGRQFSNSRSEMNVSTLELGDSALYLCASSFTGGAGNTEAFFGQGTRLTVV.

The chain carries TRBV9 and TRBJ2-5, with D possibly being TRBD2 (6 bases). The CDR3 is 14 residues long. Deletions cut 3 bases from V and 0 bases from J, with 9 bases between. Germline assignment: CDR1 SGDLS and CDR2 YYNGEE. CDR3: CASSALADQETQYF. CDR3 in DNA: TGTGCCAGCAGCGCTTTAGCGGACCAAGAGACCCAGTACTTC.

V gene TRBV5-1 combines with J gene TRBJ1-4; 7 bases map to TRBD1. With V trimmed by 0 bases and J by 0 bases, 8 bases remained unmatched. In germline, CDR1 is SGHRS, CDR2 YFSETQ. CDR3 length: 18 amino acids. The CDR3 coding sequence is TGCGCCAGCAGCTTGGACAGGGGAAGGGGAACAACTAATGAAAAACTGTTTTTT. Encoded protein: CASSLDRGRGTTNEKLFF.

V gene TRBV5-1 combines with J gene TRBJ2-2, with unresolved D. Deletions cut 0 bases from V and 3 bases from J, with 12 bases between. This CDR3 contains 16 residues. Germline V gives CDR1 SGHRS, CDR2 YFSETQ. CDR3 DNA: TGCGCCAGCAGCTTGGGGGCAGGCATGGACACCGGGGAGCTGTTTTTT. Protein sequence: CASSLGAGMDTGELFF.

This chain uses TRBV27 with TRBJ2-7; 14 bases are shared with TRBD2. V shed 6 bases and J 4 bases; nucleotides not matched to a gene: 8. CDR1 MNHEY and CDR2 SMNVEV come from the germline V gene (reference sequence). CDR3 length equals 16 residues. The CDR3 DNA reads as TGTGCCAGCAGCCCTGAGGGACTAGCGGGAGCGTACGAGCAGTACTTC. Translation gives CASSPEGLAGAYEQYF.

V gene TRBV19 combines with J gene TRBJ2-7, with D perhaps TRBD2 (5 bases). CDR1 and CDR2 (germline): LNHDA, SQIVND (reference sequence). The V gene lost 3 bases and the J gene lost 5 bases, with 14 bases spanning the gap. The CDR3 has 14 residues. The CDR3 DNA reads as TGTGCCAGTAGTATCAGCGGAGTCCTGAACGAGCAGTACTTC. Translating gives CASSISGVLNEQYF.

V usage is TRBV5-1 and J usage is TRBJ2-7; TRBD2 aligns across 8 bases. Germline CDR1 SGHRS, CDR2 YFSETQ. The CDR3 is 15 amino acids. Germline trimming cut 1 base from V and 2 bases from J; bases unmatched to any gene: 5. The CDR3 is CASSLLTSGTYEQYF. The CDR3 DNA sequence: TGCGCCAGCAGCTTGCTCACTAGCGGTACCTACGAGCAGTACTTC.

This chain connects TRBV28 to TRBJ1-2; D unresolved. The CDR3 extends over 16 amino acids. The V end lost 7 bases, the J end lost 4 bases, and 22 bases lay between the germline ends. Germline lookup yields CDR1 MDHEN and CDR2 SYDVKM. In DNA form, the CDR3 reads TGTGCCAGCAAAACTAGCTCGGCGGTGTCTTTCTATGGCTACACCTTC. Amino acids: CASKTSSAVSFYGYTF.

This clone showed up just a few times. Other nucleotide sequences from this sample produce the same CDR3. V usage is TRBV28 and J usage is TRBJ2-2, with a tentative D call TRBD2 (6 bases). The CDR3 is 15 amino acids. Germline V gene data show CDR1 as MDHEN and CDR2 as SYDVKM. The V gene lost 3 bases and the J gene lost 2 bases, with 10 bases spanning the gap. The CDR3, as DNA: TGTGCCAGCAGTTTGGGACTGTTTAACACCGGGGAGCTGTTTTTT. It specifies CASSLGLFNTGELFF. Full variable domain (missing parts from reference TRBV28 and TRBJ2-2): DVKVTQSSRYLVKRTGEKVFLECVQDMDHENMFWYRQDPGLGLRLIYFSYDVKMKEKGDIPEGYSVSREKKERFSLILESASTNQTSMYLCASSLGLFNTGELFFGEGSRLTVL.

J is TRBJ2-7 and V is TRBV19, with TRBD2 matching over 12 bases. This CDR3 is 15 amino acids long. The V gene's germline CDR1 is LNHDA and CDR2 SQIVND (reference sequence). V lost 3 bases and J lost 7; bases outside the gene matches: 7. DNA for the CDR3: TGTGCCAGTAGTATCGTCCTAGCGGGAGGGCCTGAGCAGTACTTC. Translation gives CASSIVLAGGPEQYF.